A selection of T cell receptor beta chains follows, all from one sample in a study of OX40 agonist ivuxolimab in advanced cancers. Assay: immunoSEQ multiplex PCR; the TCRdb copy retains only in-frame clones and omits some. The sample holds about 73,000 clones, approximately 89% seen once. The sequencing used CD4+ or CD8+ T cells sorted from blood, collected in a trial of the OX40 agonist ivuxolimab. Receptor source: an adult with an advanced solid tumor such as melanoma, head and neck, liver or kidney cancer. The CDR3 runs from the conserved cysteine through the conserved F or W. The D gene is left open where the match is weak. Only some rows state a clone size, as once, few, many or a class for expanded clones.

cdr3_nt cdr3_aa j_call clone_size d_call v_call
TGTGCCAGCACCGGGGATCCGGGGGGCTATGGCTACACCTTC CASTGDPGGYGYTF TRBJ1-2 few NA TRBV28
TGTGCCAGCAGTAGAAAAATCTACGAGCAGTACTTC CASSRKIYEQYF TRBJ2-7 NA NA TRBV28
TGTGCCAGCTTACCGGGACAGAGAACATTGAGTGAAAAACTGTTTTTT CASLPGQRTLSEKLFF TRBJ1-4 NA TRBD1 TRBV19
TGCGCCAGCAGCCTGGGACAGGGAGGGACCCAGTACTTC CASSLGQGGTQYF TRBJ2-5 NA TRBD1 TRBV5-1
TGTGCCAGCAGTGAATCTTACCCCCGTAACTATGGCTACACCTTC CASSESYPRNYGYTF TRBJ1-2 few NA TRBV25-1
TGTGCCACCAGCAGAGATAGGGGCCGAGAAGAGACCCAGTACTTC CATSRDRGREETQYF TRBJ2-5 NA NA TRBV15
TGCGCCAGCAGCTTGGGGGCAGGAGCAAATGAGCAGTTCTTC CASSLGAGANEQFF TRBJ2-1 NA NA TRBV5-1
TGTGCCAGCGCGGAAGACACCACAGATACGCAGTATTTT CASAEDTTDTQYF TRBJ2-3 few NA TRBV6-1
TGTGCCAGCAGCTTTGACAGGATCAATGAGCAGTTCTTC CASSFDRINEQFF TRBJ2-1 NA NA TRBV5-4
TGCAGTGCTATTAAAAAATCAGGCTACACCTTC CSAIKKSGYTF TRBJ1-2 NA NA TRBV20-1
TGCGCCAGCGTGGACAGGTCCTTCAATCAGCCCCAGCATTTT CASVDRSFNQPQHF TRBJ1-5 NA TRBD1 TRBV10-2
TGTGCAAGTCGCTTAGGTTTCGGGACGCCGGGGGAAAGAGGCTACACCTTC CASRLGFGTPGERGYTF TRBJ1-2 NA NA TRBV12-2
TGTGCCAGCAGACCCACAGGGGTGGAGACCCAGTACTTC CASRPTGVETQYF TRBJ2-5 NA TRBD1 TRBV5-6
TGTGCCAGCAGCCAAGCCCCTCCGGGGGGGCTAGTCGGAAACACCATATATTTT CASSQAPPGGLVGNTIYF TRBJ1-3 NA NA TRBV14
TGTGCCAGCACCTCATGGTCCTCCACCTACGAGCAGTACTTC CASTSWSSTYEQYF TRBJ2-7 NA NA TRBV28
TGTGCCAGTAGCCCCAGGCCAAACACCGGGGAGCTGTTTTTT CASSPRPNTGELFF TRBJ2-2 NA NA TRBV19
TGTGCCAGTAGTCCCTACAGCGGAGAACTGTTTTTT CASSPYSGELFF TRBJ1-4 NA NA TRBV19
TGCGCCAGCAGCCAAGACAGGGGGGGACTTACCTACGAGCAGTACTTC CASSQDRGGLTYEQYF TRBJ2-7 once TRBD1 TRBV5-1
TGTGCCAGCAACGGACAGGGCCCTATCTCCTACGAGCAGTACTTC CASNGQGPISYEQYF TRBJ2-7 once TRBD1 TRBV2
TGTGCCAGCAGTGGATGGACAGGAGGTAACTATGGCTACACCTTC CASSGWTGGNYGYTF TRBJ1-2 NA TRBD1 TRBV6-4
TGTGCCACCAGGCCAAGGCTGGGGGGCACTGAAGCTTTCTTT CATRPRLGGTEAFF TRBJ1-1 NA NA TRBV19
TGTGCCAGCAGCTCTCAGCGGGAGAGGAGAGATACGCAGTATTTT CASSSQRERRDTQYF TRBJ2-3 NA TRBD2 TRBV7-3
TGTGCCAGCAGTCCGAGCAGGGCCGGCGGGGAGCTGTTTTTT CASSPSRAGGELFF TRBJ2-2 NA NA TRBV6-1
TGCGCCAGCAGCCAAGCCTCGGGACTAGCGGGAGTATCCGGGGAGCTGTTTTTT CASSQASGLAGVSGELFF TRBJ2-2 NA TRBD2 TRBV4-1
TGTGCCAGCAGCTTACTGAAGGGAATGTATGCTGAAGCTTTCTTT CASSLLKGMYAEAFF TRBJ1-1 NA NA TRBV7-9
TGTGCCAGTAGTATCTTGACAGCAACTAATGAAAAACTGTTTTTT CASSILTATNEKLFF TRBJ1-4 NA NA TRBV19
TGCGCCAGCAGCTTAGGGACAGGGTACGAGCAGTACTTC CASSLGTGYEQYF TRBJ2-7 NA TRBD1 TRBV5-1
TGTGCCAGTAGTCGGACAGGGGGAGAGAATCAGCCCCAGCATTTT CASSRTGGENQPQHF TRBJ1-5 once TRBD1 TRBV19
TGTGCCAGCAGCCGTCGACAGAACTATGGCTACACCTTC CASSRRQNYGYTF TRBJ1-2 NA NA TRBV7-9
TGTGCCAGCAGCTTATTACTAACAGGGGGCAAAGCTTTCTTT CASSLLLTGGKAFF TRBJ1-1 NA TRBD1 TRBV7-8
TGTGCCAGCTCCAGGGGCGGGGCGGGTCGCATGAACACTGAAGCTTTCTTT CASSRGGAGRMNTEAFF TRBJ1-1 NA NA TRBV5-6
TGCGCCAGCAGCTGGGACGGACCCGATGGGGGAAACACCATATATTTT CASSWDGPDGGNTIYF TRBJ1-3 NA NA TRBV5-1
TGTGCCAGCAGCTTAGGACAGGGCGGGTACGAGCAGTACTTC CASSLGQGGYEQYF TRBJ2-7 NA TRBD1 TRBV7-2
TGTGCCAGCAGTGCCGCCGGGAGAGGTGGTCAGCCCCAGCATTTT CASSAAGRGGQPQHF TRBJ1-5 NA NA TRBV27
TGTGCCAGCAGTTACTCCGGGACAGGGGTCAACGAGCAGTACTTC CASSYSGTGVNEQYF TRBJ2-7 NA TRBD1 TRBV6-5
TGCGCCAGCAGCTCAAGAAGCTCCTATAATTCACCCCTCCACTTT CASSSRSSYNSPLHF TRBJ1-6 NA NA TRBV4-3
TGTGCCAGCAGCTTAGAGGGCAGGGGCTTCTCTGGAAACACCATATATTTT CASSLEGRGFSGNTIYF TRBJ1-3 NA NA TRBV11-2
TGTGCCAGCAGCCAGGGACTAGCGGGTCGCCCCTTCAACAATGAGCAGTTCTTC CASSQGLAGRPFNNEQFF TRBJ2-1 NA TRBD2 TRBV5-6
TGTGCCAGCAGTTCCCATGGACTGAGCAGGGAGCAGTACTTC CASSSHGLSREQYF TRBJ2-7 few NA TRBV27
TGTGCCAGCAGCCACAAGAACACTGAAGCTTTCTTC CASSHKNTEAFF TRBJ1-1 once NA TRBV7-2
TGTGCCAGCAGTGCCTCGACAGTGGGGGGCTACACCTTC CASSASTVGGYTF TRBJ1-2 few NA TRBV28
TGCGCCAGCAGCCAGAGGGGTAATCAGCCCCAGCATTTT CASSQRGNQPQHF TRBJ1-5 NA NA TRBV4-3
TGTGCCAGCTCACCCACGACAGGGGTGGGGTCACCCCTCCACTTT CASSPTTGVGSPLHF TRBJ1-6 NA TRBD1 TRBV18
TGTGCCAGCAGCCGTAGGACAGGGGGCGGGAATGAGCAGTTCTTC CASSRRTGGGNEQFF TRBJ2-1 NA TRBD1 TRBV14
TGTGCCAGCACAGGGCAGCGGGATAGCACAGATACGCAGTATTTT CASTGQRDSTDTQYF TRBJ2-3 NA TRBD2 TRBV27
TGTGCCAGCAGCGTAGATCCAGCGGGGACGATAACAGATACGCAGTATTTT CASSVDPAGTITDTQYF TRBJ2-3 NA TRBD2 TRBV9
TGCGCCAGCAGCCAAGATTACCGACAGCCTGTTAAATACGAGCAGTACTTC CASSQDYRQPVKYEQYF TRBJ2-7 NA NA TRBV4-1
TGTGCCAGCAGCTTCGGGACAGAATATGGCTACACCTTC CASSFGTEYGYTF TRBJ1-2 NA TRBD1 TRBV7-3